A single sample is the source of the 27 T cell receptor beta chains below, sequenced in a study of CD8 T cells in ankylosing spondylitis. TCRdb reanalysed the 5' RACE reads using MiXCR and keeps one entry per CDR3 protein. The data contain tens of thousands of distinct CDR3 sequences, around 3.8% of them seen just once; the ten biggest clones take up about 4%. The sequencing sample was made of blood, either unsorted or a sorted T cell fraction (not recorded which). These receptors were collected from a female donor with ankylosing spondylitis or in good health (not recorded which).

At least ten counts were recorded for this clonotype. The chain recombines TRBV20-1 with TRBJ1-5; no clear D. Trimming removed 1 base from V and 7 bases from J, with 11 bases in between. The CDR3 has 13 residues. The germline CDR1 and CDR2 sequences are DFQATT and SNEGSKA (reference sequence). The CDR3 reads CSARVRIKQPQHF. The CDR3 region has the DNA TGCAGTGCTAGAGTTAGGATAAAACAGCCCCAGCATTTT.

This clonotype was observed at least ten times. The CDR3 here is CASSGTGNNSPLHF. CDR3 nucleotides: TGTGCCAGCAGCGGGACAGGGAATAATTCACCCCTCCACTTT. The chain couples TRBV9 to TRBJ1-6; 8 nucleotides line up with TRBD1. This CDR3 contains 14 residues. V lost 3 bases to trimming and J lost 5 bases; unmatched junction nucleotides: 1. Germline V lookup: CDR1 SGDLS, CDR2 YYNGEE.

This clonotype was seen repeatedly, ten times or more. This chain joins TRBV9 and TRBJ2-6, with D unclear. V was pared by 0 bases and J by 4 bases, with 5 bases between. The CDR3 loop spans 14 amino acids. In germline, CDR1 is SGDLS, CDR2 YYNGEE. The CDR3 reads CASSVGPGANVLTF. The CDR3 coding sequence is TGTGCCAGCAGCGTAGGGCCGGGGGCCAACGTCCTGACTTTC. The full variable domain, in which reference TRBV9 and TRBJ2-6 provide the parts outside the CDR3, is DSGVTQTPKHLITATGQRVTLRCSPRSGDLSVYWYQQSLDQGLQFLIQYYNGEERAKGNILERFSAQQFPDLHSELNLSSLELGDSALYFCASSVGPGANVLTFGAGSRLTVL.

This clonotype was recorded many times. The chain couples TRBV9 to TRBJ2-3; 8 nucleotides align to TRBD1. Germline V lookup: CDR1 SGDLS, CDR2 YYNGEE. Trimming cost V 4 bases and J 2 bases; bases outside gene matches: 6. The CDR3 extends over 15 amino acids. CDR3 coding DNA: TGTGCCAGCAGCCTTGGACAGGGAATCACAGATACGCAGTATTTT. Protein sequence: CASSLGQGITDTQYF.

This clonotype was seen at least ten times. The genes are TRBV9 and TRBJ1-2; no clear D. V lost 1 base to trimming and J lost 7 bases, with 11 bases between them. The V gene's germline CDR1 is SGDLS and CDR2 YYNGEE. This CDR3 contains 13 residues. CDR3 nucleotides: TGTGCCAGCAGCGTATCTTTCCAACTTGGCTACACCTTC. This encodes CASSVSFQLGYTF.

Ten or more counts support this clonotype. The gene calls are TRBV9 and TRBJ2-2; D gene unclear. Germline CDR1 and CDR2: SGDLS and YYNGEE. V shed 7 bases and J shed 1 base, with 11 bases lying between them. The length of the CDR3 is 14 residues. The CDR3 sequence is CASSTARNTGELFF. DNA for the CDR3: TGTGCCAGCTCGACCGCCAGGAACACCGGGGAGCTGTTTTTT.

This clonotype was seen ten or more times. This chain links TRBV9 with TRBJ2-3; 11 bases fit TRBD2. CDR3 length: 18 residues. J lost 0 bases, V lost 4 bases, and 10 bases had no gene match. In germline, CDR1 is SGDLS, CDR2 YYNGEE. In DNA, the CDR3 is TGTGCCAGCAGCCCGACTAGCGGGGTCCCGAAAAGCACAGATACGCAGTATTTT. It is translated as CASSPTSGVPKSTDTQYF. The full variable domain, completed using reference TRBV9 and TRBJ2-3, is DSGVTQTPKHLITATGQRVTLRCSPRSGDLSVYWYQQSLDQGLQFLIQYYNGEERAKGNILERFSAQQFPDLHSELNLSSLELGDSALYFCASSPTSGVPKSTDTQYFGPGTRLTVL.

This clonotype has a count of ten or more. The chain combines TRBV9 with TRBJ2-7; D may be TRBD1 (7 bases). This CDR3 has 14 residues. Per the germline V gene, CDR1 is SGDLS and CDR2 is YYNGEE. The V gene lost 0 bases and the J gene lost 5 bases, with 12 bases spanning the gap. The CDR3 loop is CASSVVQGGDEQYF. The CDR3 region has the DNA TGTGCCAGCAGCGTAGTCCAGGGGGGCGACGAGCAGTACTTC.

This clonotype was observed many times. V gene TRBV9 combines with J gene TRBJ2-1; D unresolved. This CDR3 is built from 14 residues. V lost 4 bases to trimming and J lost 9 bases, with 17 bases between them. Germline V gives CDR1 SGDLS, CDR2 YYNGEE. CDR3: CASSFGPGLTEQFF. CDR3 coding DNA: TGTGCCAGCAGCTTCGGACCTGGTTTAACTGAGCAGTTCTTC.

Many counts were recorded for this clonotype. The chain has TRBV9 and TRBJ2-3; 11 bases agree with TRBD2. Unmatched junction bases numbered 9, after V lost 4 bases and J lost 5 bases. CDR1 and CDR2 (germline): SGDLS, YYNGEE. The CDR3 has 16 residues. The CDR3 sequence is CASSKLAGGHRDTQYF. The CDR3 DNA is TGTGCCAGCAGCAAATTAGCGGGGGGGCATAGAGATACGCAGTATTTT.

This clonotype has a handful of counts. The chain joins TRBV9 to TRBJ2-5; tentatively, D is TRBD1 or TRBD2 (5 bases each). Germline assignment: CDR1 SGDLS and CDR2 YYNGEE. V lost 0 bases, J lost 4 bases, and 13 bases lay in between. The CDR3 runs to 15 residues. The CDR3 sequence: CASSVDRGTGETQYF. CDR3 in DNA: TGTGCCAGCAGCGTAGACCGGGGTACAGGAGAGACCCAGTACTTC.

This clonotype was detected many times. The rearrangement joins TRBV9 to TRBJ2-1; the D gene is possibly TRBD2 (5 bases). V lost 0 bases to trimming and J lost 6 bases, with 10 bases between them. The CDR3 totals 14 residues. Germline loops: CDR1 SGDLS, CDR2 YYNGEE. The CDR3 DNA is TGTGCCAGCAGCGTAGGGGCGGCGGGCAATGAGCAGTTCTTC. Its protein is CASSVGAAGNEQFF. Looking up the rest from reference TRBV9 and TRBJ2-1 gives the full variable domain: DSGVTQTPKHLITATGQRVTLRCSPRSGDLSVYWYQQSLDQGLQFLIQYYNGEERAKGNILERFSAQQFPDLHSELNLSSLELGDSALYFCASSVGAAGNEQFFGPGTRLTVL.

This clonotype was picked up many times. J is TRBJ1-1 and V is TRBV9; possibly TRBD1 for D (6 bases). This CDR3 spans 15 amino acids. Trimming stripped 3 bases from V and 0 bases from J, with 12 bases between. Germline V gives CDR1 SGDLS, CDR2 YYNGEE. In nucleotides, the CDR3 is TGTGCCAGCAGCGGAGACAGGACCATGAACACTGAAGCTTTCTTT. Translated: CASSGDRTMNTEAFF.

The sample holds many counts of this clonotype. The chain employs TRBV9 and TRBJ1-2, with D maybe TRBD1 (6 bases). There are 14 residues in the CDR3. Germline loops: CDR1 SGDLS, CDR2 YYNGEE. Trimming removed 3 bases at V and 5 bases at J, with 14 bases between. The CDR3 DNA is TGTGCCAGCAGCGCCTCTACAGGGTCTTATGGCTACACCTTC. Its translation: CASSASTGSYGYTF. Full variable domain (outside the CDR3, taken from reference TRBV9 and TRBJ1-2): DSGVTQTPKHLITATGQRVTLRCSPRSGDLSVYWYQQSLDQGLQFLIQYYNGEERAKGNILERFSAQQFPDLHSELNLSSLELGDSALYFCASSASTGSYGYTFGSGTRLTVV.

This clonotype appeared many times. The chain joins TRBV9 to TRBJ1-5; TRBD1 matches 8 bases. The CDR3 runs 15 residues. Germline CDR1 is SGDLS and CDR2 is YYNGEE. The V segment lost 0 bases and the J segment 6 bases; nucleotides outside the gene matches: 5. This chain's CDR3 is CASSVEPGGGQPQHF. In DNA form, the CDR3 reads TGTGCCAGCAGCGTAGAACCAGGGGGCGGTCAGCCCCAGCATTTT.

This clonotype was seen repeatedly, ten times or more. CDR3 amino acids: CASRDNDGYTF. The CDR3 nucleotides are TGTGCCAGCCGGGACAACGATGGCTACACCTTC. The chain is built from TRBV9 and TRBJ1-2; tentative D call: TRBD1 (6 bases). The CDR3 contains 11 residues. The germline V gene encodes CDR1 SGDLS and CDR2 YYNGEE. V was pared by 7 bases and J by 6 bases, with 10 bases between.

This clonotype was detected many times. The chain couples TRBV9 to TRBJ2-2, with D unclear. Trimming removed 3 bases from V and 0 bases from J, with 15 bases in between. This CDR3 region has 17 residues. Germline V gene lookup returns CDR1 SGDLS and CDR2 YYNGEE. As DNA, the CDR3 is TGTGCCAGCAGCGCCCACGAGGCGAACCCGAACACCGGGGAGCTGTTTTTT. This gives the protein CASSAHEANPNTGELFF.

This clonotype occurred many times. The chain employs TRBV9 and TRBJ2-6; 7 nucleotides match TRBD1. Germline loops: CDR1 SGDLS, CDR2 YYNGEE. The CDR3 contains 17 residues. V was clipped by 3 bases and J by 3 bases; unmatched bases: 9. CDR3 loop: CASSARQGRVGANVLTF. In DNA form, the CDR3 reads TGTGCCAGCAGCGCTCGACAGGGAAGGGTTGGGGCCAACGTCCTGACTTTC.

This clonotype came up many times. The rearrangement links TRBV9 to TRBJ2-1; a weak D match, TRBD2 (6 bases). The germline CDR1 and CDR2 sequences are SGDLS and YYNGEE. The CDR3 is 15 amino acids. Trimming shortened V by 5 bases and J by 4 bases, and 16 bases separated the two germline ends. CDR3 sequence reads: CASSRDDGTYNEQFF. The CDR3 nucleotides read TGTGCCAGCAGTCGAGATGACGGGACTTACAATGAGCAGTTCTTC.

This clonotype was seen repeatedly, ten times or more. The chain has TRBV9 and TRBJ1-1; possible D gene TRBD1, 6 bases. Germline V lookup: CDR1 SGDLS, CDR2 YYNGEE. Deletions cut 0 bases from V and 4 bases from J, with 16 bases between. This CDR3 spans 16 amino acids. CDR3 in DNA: TGTGCCAGCAGCGTAGTACCGGGAGGGGGTGGCACTGAAGCTTTCTTT. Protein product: CASSVVPGGGGTEAFF.

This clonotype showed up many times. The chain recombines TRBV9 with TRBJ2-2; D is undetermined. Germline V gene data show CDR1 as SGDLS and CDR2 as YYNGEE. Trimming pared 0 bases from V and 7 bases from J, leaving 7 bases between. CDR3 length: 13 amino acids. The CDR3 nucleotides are TGTGCCAGCAGCGTAGTCCCTGGCGGGGAGCTGTTTTTT. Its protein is CASSVVPGGELFF.

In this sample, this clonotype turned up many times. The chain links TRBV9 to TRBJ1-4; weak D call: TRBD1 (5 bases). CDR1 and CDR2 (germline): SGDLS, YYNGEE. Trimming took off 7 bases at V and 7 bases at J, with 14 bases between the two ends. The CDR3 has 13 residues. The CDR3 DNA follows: TGTGCCAGCGGGCGGGGGACCGGTGAAAAACTGTTTTTT. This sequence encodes CASGRGTGEKLFF. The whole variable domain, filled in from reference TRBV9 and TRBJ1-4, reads DSGVTQTPKHLITATGQRVTLRCSPRSGDLSVYWYQQSLDQGLQFLIQYYNGEERAKGNILERFSAQQFPDLHSELNLSSLELGDSALYFCASGRGTGEKLFFGSGTQLSVL.

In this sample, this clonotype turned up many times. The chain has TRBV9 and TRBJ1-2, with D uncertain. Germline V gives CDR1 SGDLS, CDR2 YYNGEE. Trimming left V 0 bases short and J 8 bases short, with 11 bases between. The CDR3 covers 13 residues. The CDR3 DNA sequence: TGTGCCAGCAGCGTAGTGGAAGGGTCCGGCTACACCTTC. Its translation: CASSVVEGSGYTF.

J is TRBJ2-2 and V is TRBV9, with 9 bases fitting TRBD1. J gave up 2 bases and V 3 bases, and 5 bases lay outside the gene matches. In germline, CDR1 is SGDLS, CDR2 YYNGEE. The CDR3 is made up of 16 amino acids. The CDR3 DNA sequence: TGTGCCAGCAGCGGCGTGGGACAGGGAAACACCGGGGAGCTGTTTTTT. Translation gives CASSGVGQGNTGELFF. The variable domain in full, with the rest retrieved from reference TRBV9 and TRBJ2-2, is DSGVTQTPKHLITATGQRVTLRCSPRSGDLSVYWYQQSLDQGLQFLIQYYNGEERAKGNILERFSAQQFPDLHSELNLSSLELGDSALYFCASSGVGQGNTGELFFGEGSRLTVL.

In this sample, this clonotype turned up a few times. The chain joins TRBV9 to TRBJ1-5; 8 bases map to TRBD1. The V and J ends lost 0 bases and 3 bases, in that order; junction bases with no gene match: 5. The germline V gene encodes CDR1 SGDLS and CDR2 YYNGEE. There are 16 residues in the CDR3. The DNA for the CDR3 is TGTGCCAGCAGCGTAGGGGCAGGGGGCCTCAATCAGCCCCAGCATTTT. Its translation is CASSVGAGGLNQPQHF. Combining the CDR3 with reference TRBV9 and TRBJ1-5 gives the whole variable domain DSGVTQTPKHLITATGQRVTLRCSPRSGDLSVYWYQQSLDQGLQFLIQYYNGEERAKGNILERFSAQQFPDLHSELNLSSLELGDSALYFCASSVGAGGLNQPQHFGDGTRLSIL.

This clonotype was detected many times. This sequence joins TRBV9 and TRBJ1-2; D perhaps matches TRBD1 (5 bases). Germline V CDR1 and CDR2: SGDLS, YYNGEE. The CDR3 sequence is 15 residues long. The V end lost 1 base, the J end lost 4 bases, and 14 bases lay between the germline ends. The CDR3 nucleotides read TGTGCCAGCAGCGTAATGGGGGAGGGCCTCTATGGCTACACCTTC. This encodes CASSVMGEGLYGYTF.

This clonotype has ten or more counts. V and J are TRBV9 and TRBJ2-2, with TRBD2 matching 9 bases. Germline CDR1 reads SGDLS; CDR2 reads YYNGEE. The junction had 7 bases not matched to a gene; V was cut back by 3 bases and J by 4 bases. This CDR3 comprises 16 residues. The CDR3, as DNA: TGTGCCAGCAGCGGTAGCGGGGGCTTTGTCACCGGGGAGCTGTTTTTT. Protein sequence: CASSGSGGFVTGELFF.